This TCR beta chain was profiled in a study of regulatory T cells in long-lasting Graves disease. This clonotype was seen at least ten times. The antigen remains undetermined. Study observations and caveats: Sharing of public clonotypes was greater in persistent patients (under 3,000) than in new patients (about 970).

V lost 3 bases and J lost 4; bases outside the gene matches: 6. This CDR3 region has 15 residues. CDR1 is SEHNR and CDR2 is FQNEAQ in the germline V gene (reference sequence). Time point meaning: newly diagnosed GD, antithyroid drugs for less than 3 months. The TCR library used RNA extracted from PBMCs. To make TCR beta libraries, researchers used iRepertoire HTBI primers and Arm-PCR of CDR3 regions. TCRdb itself ran the multiplex PCR reads through MiXCR, one entry per CDR3 protein. The data hold over 500,000 distinct CDR3 sequences, with approximately 16% observed a single time. The same data also contributed to another study, on T cells in Graves' hyperthyroidism and ophthalmopathy. According to that study: The HTBI primer set served for first-round RT-PCR of the TCR CDR3. Onset of ophthalmopathy came a median roughly 6 months after the model predicted it.

The chain has TRBV7-9 and TRBJ2-5, with 9 bases identical to TRBD2. This clonotype originated in a man in his late teens or twenties with Graves disease. The sequences come from peripheral blood mononuclear cells (PBMCs), collected at new diagnosis, from a patient treated with antithyroid drugs. Here the CDR3 reads CASSLTTSGGETQYF. For the CDR3, the DNA is TGTGCCAGCAGCTTGACGACTAGCGGCGGAGAGACCCAGTACTTC.